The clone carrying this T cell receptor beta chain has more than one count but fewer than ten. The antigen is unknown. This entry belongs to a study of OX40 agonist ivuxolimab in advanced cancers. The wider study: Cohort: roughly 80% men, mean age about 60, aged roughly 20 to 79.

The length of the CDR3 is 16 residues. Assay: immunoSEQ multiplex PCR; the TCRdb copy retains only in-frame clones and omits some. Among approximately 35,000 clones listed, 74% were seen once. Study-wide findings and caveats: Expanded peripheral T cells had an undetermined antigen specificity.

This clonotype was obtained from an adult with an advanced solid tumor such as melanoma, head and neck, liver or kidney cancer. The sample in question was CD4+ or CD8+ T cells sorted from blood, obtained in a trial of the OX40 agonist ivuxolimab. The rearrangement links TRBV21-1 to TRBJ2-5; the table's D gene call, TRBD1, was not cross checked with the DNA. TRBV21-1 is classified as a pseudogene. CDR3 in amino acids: CASSKRGGTGQETQYF. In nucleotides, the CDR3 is TGTGCCAGCAGCAAAAGAGGTGGGACAGGGCAAGAGACCCAGTACTTC.